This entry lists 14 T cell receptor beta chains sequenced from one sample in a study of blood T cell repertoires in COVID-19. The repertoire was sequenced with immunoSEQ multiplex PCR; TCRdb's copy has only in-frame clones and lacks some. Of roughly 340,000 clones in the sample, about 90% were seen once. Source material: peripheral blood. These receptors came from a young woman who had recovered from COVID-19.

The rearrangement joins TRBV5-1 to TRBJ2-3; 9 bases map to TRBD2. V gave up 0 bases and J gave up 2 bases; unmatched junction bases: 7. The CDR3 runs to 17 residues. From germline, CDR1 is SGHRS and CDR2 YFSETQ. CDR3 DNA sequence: TGCGCCAGCAGCTTGGCGTCTAGCGGGGCCCTCACAGATACGCAGTATTTT. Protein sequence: CASSLASSGALTDTQYF.

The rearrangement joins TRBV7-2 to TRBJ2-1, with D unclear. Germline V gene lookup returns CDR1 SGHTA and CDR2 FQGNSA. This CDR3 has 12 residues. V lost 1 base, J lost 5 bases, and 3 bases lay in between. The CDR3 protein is CASSLGDNEQFF. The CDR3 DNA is TGTGCCAGCAGCTTAGGCGACAATGAGCAGTTCTTC.

CDR3 loop: CASSVIADNYGYTF. The CDR3 bases are TGCGCCAGCAGCGTTATCGCAGATAACTATGGCTACACCTTC. The J gene is TRBJ1-2, the V gene TRBV5-1; D is unresolved. The CDR3 contains 14 residues. Germline V gene lookup returns CDR1 SGHRS and CDR2 YFSETQ. Trimming cost V 4 bases and J 1 base, with 11 bases left between them.

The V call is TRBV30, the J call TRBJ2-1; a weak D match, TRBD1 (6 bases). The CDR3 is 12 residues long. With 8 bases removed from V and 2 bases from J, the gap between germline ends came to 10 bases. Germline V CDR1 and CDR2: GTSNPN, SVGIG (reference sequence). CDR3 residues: CARQGTYNEQFF. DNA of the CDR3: TGTGCCCGGCAGGGGACCTACAATGAGCAGTTCTTC.

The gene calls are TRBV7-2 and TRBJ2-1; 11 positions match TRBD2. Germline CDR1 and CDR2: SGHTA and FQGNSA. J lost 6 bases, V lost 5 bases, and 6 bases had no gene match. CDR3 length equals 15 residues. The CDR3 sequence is CASSMGLADLNEQFF. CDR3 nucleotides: TGTGCCAGCAGCATGGGACTAGCGGACCTCAATGAGCAGTTCTTC.

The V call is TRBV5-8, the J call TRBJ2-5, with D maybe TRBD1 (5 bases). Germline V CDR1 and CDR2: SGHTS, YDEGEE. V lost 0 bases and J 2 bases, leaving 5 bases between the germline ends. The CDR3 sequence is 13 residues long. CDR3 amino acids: CASSLDRQETQYF. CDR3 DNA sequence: TGTGCCAGCAGCTTGGACAGGCAAGAGACCCAGTACTTC.

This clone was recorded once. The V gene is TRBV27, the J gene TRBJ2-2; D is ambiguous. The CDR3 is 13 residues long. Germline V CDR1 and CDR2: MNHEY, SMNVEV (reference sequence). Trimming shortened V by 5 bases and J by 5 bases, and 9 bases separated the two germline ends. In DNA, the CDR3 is TGTGCCAGCAGTACGAAGGAGACCGGGGAGCTGTTTTTT. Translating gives CASSTKETGELFF.

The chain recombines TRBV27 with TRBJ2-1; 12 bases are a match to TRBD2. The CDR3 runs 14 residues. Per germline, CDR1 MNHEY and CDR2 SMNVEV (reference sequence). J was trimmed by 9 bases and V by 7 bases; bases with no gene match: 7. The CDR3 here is CASKILAGGGEQFF. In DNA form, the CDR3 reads TGTGCCAGCAAAATACTAGCGGGAGGCGGTGAGCAGTTCTTC.

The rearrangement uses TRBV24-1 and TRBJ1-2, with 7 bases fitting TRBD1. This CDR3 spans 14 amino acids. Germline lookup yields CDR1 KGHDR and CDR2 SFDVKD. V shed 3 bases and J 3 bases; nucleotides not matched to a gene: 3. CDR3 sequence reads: CATSDLGGDYGYTF. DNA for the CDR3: TGTGCCACCAGTGATCTAGGGGGCGACTATGGCTACACCTTC.

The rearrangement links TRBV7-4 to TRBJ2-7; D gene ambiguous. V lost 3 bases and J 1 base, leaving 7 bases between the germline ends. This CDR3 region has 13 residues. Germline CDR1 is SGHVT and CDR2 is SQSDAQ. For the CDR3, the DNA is TGTGCCAGCAGCTTGCAGTCGTCCTACGAGCAGTACGTC. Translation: CASSLQSSYEQYV.

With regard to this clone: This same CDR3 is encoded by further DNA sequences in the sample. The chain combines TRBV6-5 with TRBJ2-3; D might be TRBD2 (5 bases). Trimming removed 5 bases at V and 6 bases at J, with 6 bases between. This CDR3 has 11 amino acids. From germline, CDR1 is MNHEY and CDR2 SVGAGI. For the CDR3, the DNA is TGTGCCAGCAGTACTAGGGATACGCAGTATTTT. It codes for CASSTRDTQYF.

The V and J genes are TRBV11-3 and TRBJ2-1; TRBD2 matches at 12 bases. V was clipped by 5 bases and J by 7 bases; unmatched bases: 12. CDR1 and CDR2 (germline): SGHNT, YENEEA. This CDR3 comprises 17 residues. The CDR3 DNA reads TGTGCCAGCAGCCCCGCTAGCGGGAGGGCCGGAGGGAATGAGCAGTTCTTC. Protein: CASSPASGRAGGNEQFF.

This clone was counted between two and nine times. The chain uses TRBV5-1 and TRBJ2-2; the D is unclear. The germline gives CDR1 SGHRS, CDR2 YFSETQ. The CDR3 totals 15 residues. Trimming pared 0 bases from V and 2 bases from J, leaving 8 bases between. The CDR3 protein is CASSLVGPNTGELFF. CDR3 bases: TGCGCCAGCAGCTTGGTGGGCCCAAACACCGGGGAGCTGTTTTTT. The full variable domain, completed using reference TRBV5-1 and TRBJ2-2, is KAGVTQTPRYLIKTRGQQVTLSCSPISGHRSVSWYQQTPGQGLQFLFEYFSETQRNKGNFPGRFSGRQFSNSRSEMNVSTLELGDSALYLCASSLVGPNTGELFFGEGSRLTVL.

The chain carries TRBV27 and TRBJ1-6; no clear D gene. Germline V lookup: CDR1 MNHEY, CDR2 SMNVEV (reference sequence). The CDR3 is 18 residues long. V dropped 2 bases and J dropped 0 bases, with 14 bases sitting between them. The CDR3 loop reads CASSLGRRGSSYNSPLHF. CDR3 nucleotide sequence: TGTGCCAGCAGTTTAGGTCGGCGGGGAAGCTCCTATAATTCACCCCTCCACTTT.